These 10 T cell receptor beta chains originate from one sample sequenced in a study of vaccination effects on CD4 cells after COVID-19. Sequencing was performed with immunoSEQ multiplex PCR; in TCRdb, only in-frame clones are kept and a portion is missing. The sample contains around 59,000 clones, just under 80% of which appear only once. Within the ViraFEST assay, antigen-specific CD4+ T cells underwent expansion with viral peptide pools prior to sequencing. When around 9 days of culture had elapsed, CD4+ T cells were isolated. Each participant was given two doses of one vaccine (BNT162b2 or mRNA-1273). Antigen specificity for these receptors is unknown. The source was CD4+ T cells from PBMCs cultured with HCoV-OC43 spike peptides, collected after COVID-19 vaccination. Subset noted: HCoV-OC43 spike overlapping peptide pool stimulation. The origin of the receptors is a human donor who received a COVID-19 vaccine.

The chain carries TRBV18 and TRBJ2-3, with TRBD1 as a possible D gene (5 bases). Germline-derived CDR1 and CDR2 are KGHSH and LQKENI. Trimming removed 5 bases from V and 6 bases from J, with 12 bases in between. This CDR3 is 13 amino acids long. Here the CDR3 reads CASSVDSKDTQYF. CDR3 DNA: TGTGCCAGCTCAGTCGACAGCAAGGATACGCAGTATTTT.

This clone has a single count. J is TRBJ2-7 and V is TRBV18, with D unresolved. The CDR3 runs 15 residues. Germline CDR1 reads KGHSH; CDR2 reads LQKENI. Trimming removed 3 bases at V and 3 bases at J, with 15 bases between. This chain's CDR3 is CASSPRREAVYEQYV. CDR3 nucleotides: TGTGCCAGCTCACCCCGCCGCGAGGCGGTCTACGAGCAGTACGTC.

The chain has TRBV5-1 and TRBJ1-1; D might be TRBD1 (6 bases). The CDR3 has 16 residues. V was clipped by 4 bases and J by 0 bases, with 16 bases between them. Germline V CDR1 and CDR2: SGHRS, YFSETQ. The CDR3 DNA sequence: TGCGCCAGCAGCGCGGACTCGCAGGGGTTGAACACTGAAGCTTTCTTT. Amino acids: CASSADSQGLNTEAFF.

V gene TRBV2 combines with J gene TRBJ1-2; perhaps TRBD1 as D (5 bases). The CDR3 spans 13 residues. From germline, CDR1 is SNHLY and CDR2 FYNNEI. Trimming cost V 6 bases and J 2 bases, with 10 bases left between them. The CDR3 sequence: CASRGTVNYGYTF. CDR3 DNA sequence: TGTGCCAGCAGGGGGACGGTGAACTATGGCTACACCTTC.

The chain couples TRBV5-4 to TRBJ2-7; unclear D gene. Between the trimmed V and J ends, which lost 1 base and 7 bases, there was a span of 12 bases. CDR3 length: 13 amino acids. Germline CDR1 is SGHNT and CDR2 is YYREEE (reference sequence). CDR3 residues: CASSLPLSEEQYV. CDR3 bases: TGTGCCAGCAGCTTGCCTCTCTCAGAAGAGCAGTACGTC.

This clone was found once. J is TRBJ2-3 and V is TRBV9; D is ambiguous. Deletions cut 0 bases from V and 0 bases from J, with 8 bases between. The CDR3 runs to 15 residues. Germline V gene lookup returns CDR1 SGDLS and CDR2 YYNGEE. CDR3 residues: CASSVAKFSTDTQYF. In DNA form, the CDR3 reads TGTGCCAGCAGCGTAGCCAAGTTTAGCACAGATACGCAGTATTTT.

The genes are TRBV6-5 and TRBJ2-7; a possible D gene is TRBD1 (7 bases). The length of the CDR3 is 14 residues. Germline loops: CDR1 MNHEY, CDR2 SVGAGI. DNA of the CDR3: TGTGCCAGCAGTTACTCGCCCGCAGGGGGGATCCAAAACGTC. Translating gives CASSYSPAGGIQNV.

The gene calls are TRBV18 and TRBJ2-3, with D perhaps matching TRBD1 (6 bases). CDR3 length equals 16 residues. The germline V gene has CDR1 KGHSH and CDR2 LQKENI. Trimming left V 2 bases short and J 0 bases short, with 12 bases between. CDR3 sequence: CASSPYRTESTDTQYF. The CDR3 DNA follows: TGTGCCAGCTCACCATACAGGACAGAGAGCACAGATACGCAGTATTTT.

The chain has TRBV6-5 and TRBJ2-7; TRBD1 matches at 9 bases. The length of the CDR3 is 13 residues. Germline trimming cut 6 bases from V and 3 bases from J; bases unmatched to any gene: 3. Per the germline V gene, CDR1 is MNHEY and CDR2 is SVGAGI. CDR3 DNA sequence: TGTGCCAGCAGAAGGGACAGGGTCTACGAGCAGTACGTC. Its protein is CASRRDRVYEQYV.

The chain joins TRBV27 to TRBJ1-6, with D possibly TRBD1 on 5 matching bases. Looked up from germline, CDR1 is MNHEY and CDR2 is SMNVEV (reference sequence). The V gene lost 7 bases and the J gene lost 9 bases, with 16 bases spanning the gap. The CDR3 covers 14 residues. CDR3 coding DNA: TGTGCCAGCAACAGTCTAGGGGCGGCTTCACCCCTCCACTTT. Its protein product is CASNSLGAASPLHF.